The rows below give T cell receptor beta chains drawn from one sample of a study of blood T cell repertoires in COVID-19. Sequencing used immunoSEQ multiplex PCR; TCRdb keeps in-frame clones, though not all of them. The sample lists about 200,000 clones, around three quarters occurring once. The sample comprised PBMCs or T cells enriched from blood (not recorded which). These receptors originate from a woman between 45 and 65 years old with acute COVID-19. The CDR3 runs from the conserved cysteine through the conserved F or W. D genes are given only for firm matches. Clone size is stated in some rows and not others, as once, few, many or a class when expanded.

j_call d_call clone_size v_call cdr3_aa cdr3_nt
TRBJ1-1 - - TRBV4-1 CASSRGPRQADTEAFF TGCGCCAGCAGCCGGGGGCCGCGACAGGCCGACACTGAAGCTTTCTTT
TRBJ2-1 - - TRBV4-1 CASSQAGLRADNEQFF TGCGCCAGCAGCCAAGCGGGTCTGCGAGCTGACAATGAGCAGTTCTTC
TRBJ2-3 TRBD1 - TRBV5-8 CASSLGQTGTGGADTQYF TGTGCCAGCAGCTTGGGGCAGACCGGGACAGGGGGCGCAGATACGCAGTATTTT
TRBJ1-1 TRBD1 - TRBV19 CATRTGGARNTEAFF TGTGCCACTCGGACAGGGGGCGCGAGGAACACTGAAGCTTTCTTT
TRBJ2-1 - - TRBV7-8 CASSLAWGQGNEQFF TGTGCCAGCAGCTTAGCTTGGGGGCAAGGCAATGAGCAGTTCTTC
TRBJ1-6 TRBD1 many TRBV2 CASSVGTGVFGVLHF TGTGCCAGCAGTGTCGGGACAGGGGTCTTTGGCGTCCTCCACTTT
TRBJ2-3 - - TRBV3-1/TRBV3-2 CASSQEGAAVDTQYF TGTGCCAGCAGCCAAGAGGGGGCCGCGGTAGATACGCAGTATTTT
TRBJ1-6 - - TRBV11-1 CASSSREQGLAPLHF TGTGCCAGCAGCTCCAGGGAGCAGGGGCTTGCACCCCTCCACTTT
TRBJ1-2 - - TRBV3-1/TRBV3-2 CASSREGLPNYGYTF TGTGCCAGCAGCCGCGAGGGACTACCTAACTATGGCTACACCTTC
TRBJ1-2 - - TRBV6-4 CASSDSGAWGDYGYTF TGTGCCAGCAGTGACTCAGGCGCTTGGGGGGACTATGGCTACACCTTC
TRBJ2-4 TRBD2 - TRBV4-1 CASSQGLAGGLAKNIQYF TGCGCCAGCAGCCAGGGACTAGCGGGGGGCCTAGCCAAAAACATTCAGTACTTC
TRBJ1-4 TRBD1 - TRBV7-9 CASSLRQGGEKLFF TGTGCCAGCAGCTTACGGCAGGGGGGTGAAAAACTGTTTTTT
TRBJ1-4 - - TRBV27 CASSPLGGAEKLFF TGTGCCAGCAGTCCCTTGGGGGGGGCGGAAAAACTGTTTTTT
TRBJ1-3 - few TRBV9 CASSGRGSDSGNTIYF TGTGCCAGCAGCGGAAGAGGCTCGGACTCTGGAAACACCATATATTTT
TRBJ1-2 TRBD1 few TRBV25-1 CASSEYRQGSYGYTF TGTGCCAGCAGTGAATATCGACAGGGGAGCTATGGCTACACCTTC
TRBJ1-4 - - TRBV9 CASSVDGGQYEKLFF TGTGCCAGCAGCGTAGATGGAGGGCAGTATGAAAAACTGTTTTTT